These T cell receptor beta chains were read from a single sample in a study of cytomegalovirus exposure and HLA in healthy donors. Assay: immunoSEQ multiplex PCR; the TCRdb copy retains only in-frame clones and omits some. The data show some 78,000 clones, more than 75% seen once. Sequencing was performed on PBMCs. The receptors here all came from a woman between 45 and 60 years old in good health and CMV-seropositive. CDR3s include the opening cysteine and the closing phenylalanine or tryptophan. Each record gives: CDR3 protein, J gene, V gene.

CAGGEDTGELFF | TRBJ2-2 | TRBV21-1
CASSWTGDEQFF | TRBJ2-1 | TRBV5-1
CASSFRTGGKTGYTF | TRBJ1-2 | TRBV21-1
CASSPKYRQGLSGQPQHF | TRBJ1-5 | TRBV27
CASSLGADSRTGELFF | TRBJ2-2 | TRBV5-1
CASSVATADTQYF | TRBJ2-3 | TRBV9
CSSSLKASGGVYNEQFF | TRBJ2-1 | TRBV7-9
CASSLAATTNTEAFF | TRBJ1-1 | TRBV5-1
CSVDIAKNIQYF | TRBJ2-4 | TRBV29-1
CASAGGSLDTQYF | TRBJ2-3 | TRBV7-3
CSLQDTNYGYTF | TRBJ1-2 | TRBV29-1
CAWSPYLNTEAFF | TRBJ1-1 | TRBV30
CASSSGHPDGRETQYF | TRBJ2-5 | TRBV11-2
CASSLVAGASTGELFF | TRBJ2-2 | TRBV7-7
CASSEDGGRRGERNEQFF | TRBJ2-1 | TRBV11-3
CASSISSAMFNEQFF | TRBJ2-1 | TRBV19
CTIMTGTVSEAFF | TRBJ1-1 | TRBV29-1
CASSFGWATPLETQYF | TRBJ2-5 | TRBV11-2